This T cell receptor beta chain was retrieved from a study of Ad26.COV2.S vaccination and SARS-CoV-2 variants. About the study: This donor came from the COV1001 trial of Ad26.COV2.S. Administration of Ad26.COV2.S was intramuscular, either once or twice 56 days apart. Notes on the study in general: Using TCR breadth and depth analyses may have led to underestimated total T cell responses. In vaccinated individuals, spike-specific CD8+ and CD4+ T cell responses reportedly displayed substantial breadth.

The data were produced by immunoSEQ multiplex PCR, yet TCRdb's version contains in-frame clones alone and is incomplete. The sample has fewer than 800,000 clones, around 90% seen once. Treatment in this sample: roughly 20 received Ad26.COV2.S at low or high dose, single or two shots; about 5 received placebo; per-sample allocation not given. Sampling happened 63 days after the first vaccine or placebo injection. For this clone: Its antigen is unidentified. Additional DNA sequences in this sample encode the identical CDR3.

This TCR was sampled from a person between 18 and 59 years old who received the Ad26.COV2.S COVID-19 vaccine or a placebo. Sequencing used peripheral blood, obtained in a trial of Ad26.COV2.S vaccine versus placebo.

Here the CDR3 reads CASSLTLNTEAFF. The DNA for the CDR3 is TGTGCCAGCAGCTTAACCTTGAACACTGAAGCTTTCTTT. The chain combines TRBV7-9 with TRBJ1-1; no reliable D call. With 2 bases removed from V and 0 bases from J, the gap between germline ends came to 4 bases. Germline CDR1 and CDR2: SEHNR and FQNEAQ (reference sequence). There are 13 residues in the CDR3.